These T cell receptor beta chains were read from a single sample in a study of T cell repertoires in cytomegalovirus infection. A single record per CDR3 protein comes from TCRdb applying MiXCR to the reads. This table has 350,000 to 500,000 distinct CDR3 sequences, approximately 31% appearing once. Input material: PBMCs. These receptors were collected from a human donor in good health (CMV status not recorded). Some clones in this sample may be carry-over from other donors' samples. Each CDR3 is given with its conserved first and last residue. A D gene is named only where the DNA matches it firmly. The listing skips clone size in some rows; elsewhere it reads once, few, many or a size class.

d_call j_call clone_size v_call cdr3_nt cdr3_aa
NA TRBJ2-5 NA TRBV7-9 TGTGCCAGCAGCGCAGCCCCGAAGACAGACAGGTCCCCCCAAGAGACCCAGTACTTC CASSAAPKTDRSPQETQYF
NA TRBJ1-5 NA TRBV29-1 TGCAGCGTTGAATTAGGCAGGGACCAGCATTTT CSVELGRDQHF
TRBD2 TRBJ2-7 few TRBV7-2 TGTGCCAGCAGCACCCCCCGCCGACTAGCGGGGGGCCGGTCCTACGAGCAGTACTTC CASSTPRRLAGGRSYEQYF
NA TRBJ1-2 many TRBV7-2 TGTGCCAGCAGCTTAGGACAGTACTATGGCTACACCTTC CASSLGQYYGYTF
NA TRBJ1-6 many TRBV11-2 TGTGCCAGCAGCTTAGCCCATAATTCACCCCTCCACTTT CASSLAHNSPLHF
TRBD2 TRBJ2-3 few TRBV11-3 TGTGCCAGCAGCTTAGATCCCCAGCGGGGGGTCACAGATACGCAGTATTTT CASSLDPQRGVTDTQYF
NA TRBJ1-3 many TRBV6-1 TGTGCCAGCAGTGAAGTCCTAACGAGCTCTGGAAACACCATATATTTT CASSEVLTSSGNTIYF
NA TRBJ1-1 few TRBV5-6 TGTGCCAGCAGCTTTGGTACGGGCGGGGGGACTGAAGCTTTCTTT CASSFGTGGGTEAFF
NA TRBJ2-7 NA TRBV28 TGTGCCAGCAGTGGTGCGGGGTTCCACGAGCAGTACTTC CASSGAGFHEQYF
NA TRBJ1-2 NA TRBV12-3/TRBV12-4 TGTGCCAGCAGCCCCGCCGGGGGGGGTTTCGATGTTCTTGGCTACACCTTC CASSPAGGGFDVLGYTF
TRBD2 TRBJ2-7 NA TRBV4-3 TGCGCCAGCAGCCAAGGAAGCGGGGGGGCCCACGAGCAGTACTTC CASSQGSGGAHEQYF
NA TRBJ2-3 NA TRBV27 TGTGCCAGCAGTGGCCGCCGGGGCACAGATACGCAGTATTTT CASSGRRGTDTQYF
NA TRBJ1-2 NA TRBV29-1 TGCAGCGTTGAATTGCCGGCCGACAGACTAAACTATGGCTACACCTTC CSVELPADRLNYGYTF
NA TRBJ2-3 few TRBV5-4 TGTGCCAGCAGCTTGGCTGTCACTGGTTCCACAGATACGCAGTATTTT CASSLAVTGSTDTQYF
TRBD2 TRBJ2-2 few TRBV7-2 TGTGCCAGCAGCTCCACAACCGGGACTAGCGGGGGGGCCTATACCGGGGAGCTGTTTTTT CASSSTTGTSGGAYTGELFF
NA TRBJ1-1 NA TRBV11-2 TGTGCCAGCAGCACCCCCCAGGGGATGGGGAACACTGAAGCTTTCTTT CASSTPQGMGNTEAFF
TRBD2 TRBJ2-1 NA TRBV6-6 TGTGCCAGCAGTGAGGGACTAGTTAGGACTCTCATCAATGAGCAGTTCTTC CASSEGLVRTLINEQFF
TRBD1 TRBJ1-4 NA TRBV2 TGTGCCAACACAGGGGAAGGAAATGAAAAACTGTTTTTT CANTGEGNEKLFF
TRBD1 TRBJ1-1 few TRBV20-1 TGCAGTGCTAGAGACTCAGGGGGCGGTTCCGACACTGAAGCTTTCTTT CSARDSGGGSDTEAFF
NA TRBJ2-4 few TRBV12-3/TRBV12-4 TGTGCCACTTCCGGACTCTCGGGGTACTTC CATSGLSGYF
NA TRBJ2-1 NA TRBV19 TGTGCCAGTAGCAAACCGGGACGGGGCTCCTACAATGAGCAGTTCTTC CASSKPGRGSYNEQFF
TRBD2 TRBJ2-7 NA TRBV5-4 TGTGCCACGTCTAGCGGGGGCGGCACCTACGAGCAGTACTTC CATSSGGGTYEQYF
NA TRBJ1-1 many TRBV7-3 TGTGCCAGCAGCTTAGAGTGGGGCGCTGAAGCTTTCTTT CASSLEWGAEAFF
NA TRBJ2-5 NA TRBV19 TGTGCCAGTAGTATAGTCGCCGCACCCCAAGAGACCCAGTACTTC CASSIVAAPQETQYF
NA TRBJ1-1 NA TRBV7-4 TGTGCCAGCAGCTATTGGAAGCTAGAGAACACTGAAGCTTTATTT CASSYWKLENTEALF
NA TRBJ1-1 many TRBV6-2/TRBV6-3 TGTGCCAGCAGTTCCAACGACCTGAACACTGAAGCTTTCTTT CASSSNDLNTEAFF
NA TRBJ2-2 many TRBV7-2 TGTGCCAGCAGGGTCGATTCAGCGAACACCGGGGAGCTGTTTTTT CASRVDSANTGELFF
TRBD2 TRBJ2-2 NA TRBV6-4 TGTGCCAGCAGTGACTCGACCGGGGGGGACACCGGGGAGCTGTTTTTT CASSDSTGGDTGELFF
NA TRBJ1-1 many TRBV7-9 TGTGCCAGCAGCTTAAATCAGTTATCGGGAACCCGTGAAGCTTTCTTT CASSLNQLSGTREAFF
NA TRBJ1-5 many TRBV7-2 TGTGCCAGCAGCCAGGCCCCTAGCAATCAGCCCCAGCATTTT CASSQAPSNQPQHF
NA TRBJ2-7 NA TRBV3-1 TGTGCCAGCAGAAGCGGAATAGGAGGCGCGGGTAGGAGCTCCTACGAGCAGTACTTC CASRSGIGGAGRSSYEQYF
TRBD1 TRBJ1-2 many TRBV25-1 TGTGCCAGCAGAGGGACAGGGGATGGCTACACCTTC CASRGTGDGYTF
TRBD2 TRBJ2-2 few TRBV9 TGTGCCAGCAGCGTAGGACTAGCTTCGAACACCGGGGAGCTGTTTTTT CASSVGLASNTGELFF